Below are 2 T cell receptor beta chains sequenced from a single sample in a study of blood T cell repertoires in COVID-19. The data were produced by immunoSEQ multiplex PCR, yet TCRdb's version contains in-frame clones alone and is incomplete. This sample yields about 27,000 clones, of which roughly 90% are seen a single time; around 16% belongs to the top ten. Source material: peripheral blood. The receptors shown here come from a human donor with active COVID-19. The donor label of this sample is uncertain.

The chain carries TRBV2 and TRBJ2-2; 12 positions agree with TRBD2. Trimming removed 5 bases from V and 6 bases from J; junction bases left unmatched: 7. In germline, CDR1 is SNHLY, CDR2 FYNNEI. CDR3 length: 16 amino acids. The CDR3 here is CASSRSTSGRPGELFF. DNA for the CDR3: TGTGCCAGCAGTCGATCTACTAGCGGGAGGCCCGGGGAGCTGTTTTTT.

The V call is TRBV9, the J call TRBJ2-1; D is unresolved. Trimming took 0 bases from V and 1 from J, leaving 8 bases between them. This CDR3 is built from 15 residues. Germline CDR1 and CDR2: SGDLS and YYNGEE. The CDR3: CASSVGTRSYNEQFF. In DNA, the CDR3 is TGTGCCAGCAGCGTAGGAACGAGGTCCTACAATGAGCAGTTCTTC.